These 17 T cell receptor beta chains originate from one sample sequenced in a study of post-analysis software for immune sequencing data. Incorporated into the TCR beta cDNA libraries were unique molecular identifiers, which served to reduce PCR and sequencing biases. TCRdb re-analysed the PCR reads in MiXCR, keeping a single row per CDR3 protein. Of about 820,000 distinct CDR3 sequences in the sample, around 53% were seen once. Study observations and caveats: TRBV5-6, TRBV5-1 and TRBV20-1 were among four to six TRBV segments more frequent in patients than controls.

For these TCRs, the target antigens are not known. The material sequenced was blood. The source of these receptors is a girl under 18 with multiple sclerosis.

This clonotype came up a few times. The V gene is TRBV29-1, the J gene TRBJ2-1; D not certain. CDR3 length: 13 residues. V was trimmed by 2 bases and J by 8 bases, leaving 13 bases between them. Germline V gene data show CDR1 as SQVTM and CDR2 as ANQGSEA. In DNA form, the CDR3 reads TGCAGCGTTGAACTCGGCTTTACCGATGAGCAGTTCTTC. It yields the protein CSVELGFTDEQFF.

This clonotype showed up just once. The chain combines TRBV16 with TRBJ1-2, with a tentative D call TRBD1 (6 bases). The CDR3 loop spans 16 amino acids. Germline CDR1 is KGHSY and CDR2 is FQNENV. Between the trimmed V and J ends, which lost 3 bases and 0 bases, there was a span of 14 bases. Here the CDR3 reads CASSHLADRSNYGYTF. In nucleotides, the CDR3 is TGTGCCAGCAGCCATTTAGCGGACAGATCTAACTATGGCTACACCTTC. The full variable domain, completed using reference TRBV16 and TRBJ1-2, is GEEVAQTPKHLVRGEGQKAKLYCAPIKGHSYVFWYQQVLKNEFKFLISFQNENVFDETGMPKERFSAKCLPNSPCSLEIQATKLEDSAVYFCASSHLADRSNYGYTFGSGTRLTVV.

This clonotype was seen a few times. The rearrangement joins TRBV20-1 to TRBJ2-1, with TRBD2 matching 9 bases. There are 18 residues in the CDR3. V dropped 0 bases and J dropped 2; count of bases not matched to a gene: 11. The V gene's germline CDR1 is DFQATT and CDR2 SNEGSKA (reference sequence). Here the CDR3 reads CSARDIGGGRGPYNEQFF. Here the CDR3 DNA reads TGCAGTGCTAGAGATATCGGGGGCGGGAGGGGACCCTACAATGAGCAGTTCTTC.

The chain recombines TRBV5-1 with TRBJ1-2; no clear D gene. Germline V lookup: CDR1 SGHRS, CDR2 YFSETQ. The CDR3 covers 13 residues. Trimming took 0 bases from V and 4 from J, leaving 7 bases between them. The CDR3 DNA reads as TGCGCCAGCAGCTTGGAGACCCTCTATGGCTACACCTTC. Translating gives CASSLETLYGYTF. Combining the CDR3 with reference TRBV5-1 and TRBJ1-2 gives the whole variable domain KAGVTQTPRYLIKTRGQQVTLSCSPISGHRSVSWYQQTPGQGLQFLFEYFSETQRNKGNFPGRFSGRQFSNSRSEMNVSTLELGDSALYLCASSLETLYGYTFGSGTRLTVV.

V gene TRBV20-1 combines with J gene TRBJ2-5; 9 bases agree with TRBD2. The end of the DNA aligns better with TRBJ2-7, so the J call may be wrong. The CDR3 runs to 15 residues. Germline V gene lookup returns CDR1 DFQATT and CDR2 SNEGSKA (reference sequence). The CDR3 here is CSASGPNSGSYEQYF. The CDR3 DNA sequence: TGCAGTGCTAGTGGGCCGAATAGCGGGAGTTACGAGCAGTACTTC.

Written as DNA, the CDR3 is TGTGCCACCAGTGATCGGACTAGCGGGGTTAACAATGAGCAGTTCTTC. Encoded protein: CATSDRTSGVNNEQFF. The rearrangement links TRBV24-1 to TRBJ2-1; the match to TRBD2 covers 12 bases. The V segment lost 3 bases and the J segment 5 bases; nucleotides outside the gene matches: 4. The CDR3 is 16 amino acids. The germline V gene has CDR1 KGHDR and CDR2 SFDVKD.

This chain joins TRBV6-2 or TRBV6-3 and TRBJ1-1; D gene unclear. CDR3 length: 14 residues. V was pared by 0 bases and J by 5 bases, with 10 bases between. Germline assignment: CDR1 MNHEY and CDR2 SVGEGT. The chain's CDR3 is CASSYSLGRTEAFF. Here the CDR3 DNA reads TGTGCCAGCAGTTACTCGTTGGGGAGGACTGAAGCTTTCTTT.

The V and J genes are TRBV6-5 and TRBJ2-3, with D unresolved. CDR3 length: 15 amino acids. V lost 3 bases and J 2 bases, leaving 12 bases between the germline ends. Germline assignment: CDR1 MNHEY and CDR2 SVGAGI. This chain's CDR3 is CASSYQAPPTDTQYF. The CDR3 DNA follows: TGTGCCAGCAGTTATCAGGCCCCCCCCACAGATACGCAGTATTTT.

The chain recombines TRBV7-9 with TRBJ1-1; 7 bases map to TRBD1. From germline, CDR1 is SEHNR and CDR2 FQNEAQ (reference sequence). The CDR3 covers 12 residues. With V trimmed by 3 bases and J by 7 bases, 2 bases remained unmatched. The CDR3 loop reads CASSFRDSEAFF. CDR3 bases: TGTGCCAGCAGCTTCCGGGACAGTGAAGCTTTCTTT. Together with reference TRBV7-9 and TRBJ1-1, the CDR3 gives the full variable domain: DTGVSQNPRHKITKRGQNVTFRCDPISEHNRLYWYRQTLGQGPEFLTYFQNEAQLEKSRLLSDRFSAERPKGSFSTLEIQRTEQGDSAMYLCASSFRDSEAFFGQGTRLTVV.

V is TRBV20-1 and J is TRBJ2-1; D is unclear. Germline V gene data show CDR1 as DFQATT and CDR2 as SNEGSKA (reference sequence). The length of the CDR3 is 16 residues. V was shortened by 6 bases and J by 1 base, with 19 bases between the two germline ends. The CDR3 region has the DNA TGCAGTGCCCGTTGGGCCCGGGCCCGTTCCTACAATGAGCAGTTCTTC. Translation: CSARWARARSYNEQFF.

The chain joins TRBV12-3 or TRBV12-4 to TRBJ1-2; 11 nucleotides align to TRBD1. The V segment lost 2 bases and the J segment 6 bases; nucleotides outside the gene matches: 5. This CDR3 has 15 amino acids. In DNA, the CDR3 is TGTGCCAGCAGTTTACCCCCGGGACAGGGGGATGGCTACACCTTC. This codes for CASSLPPGQGDGYTF.

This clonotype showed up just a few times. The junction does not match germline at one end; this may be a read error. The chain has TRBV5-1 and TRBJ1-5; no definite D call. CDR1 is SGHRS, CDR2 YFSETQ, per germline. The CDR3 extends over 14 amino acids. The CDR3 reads CASSLSGVNQPQHF. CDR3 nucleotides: TGTGCCAGCAGTTTATCAGGAGTCAATCAGCCCCAGCATTTT. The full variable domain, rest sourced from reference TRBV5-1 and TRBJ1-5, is KAGVTQTPRYLIKTRGQQVTLSCSPISGHRSVSWYQQTPGQGLQFLFEYFSETQRNKGNFPGRFSGRQFSNSRSEMNVSTLELGDSALYLCASSLSGVNQPQHFGDGTRLSIL.

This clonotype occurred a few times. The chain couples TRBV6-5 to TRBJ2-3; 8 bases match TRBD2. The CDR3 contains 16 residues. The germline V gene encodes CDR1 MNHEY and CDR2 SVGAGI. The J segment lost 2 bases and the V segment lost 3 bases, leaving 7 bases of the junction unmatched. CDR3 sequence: CASSYSIAGNTDTQYF. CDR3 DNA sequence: TGTGCCAGCAGTTATTCCATAGCGGGAAACACAGATACGCAGTATTTT.

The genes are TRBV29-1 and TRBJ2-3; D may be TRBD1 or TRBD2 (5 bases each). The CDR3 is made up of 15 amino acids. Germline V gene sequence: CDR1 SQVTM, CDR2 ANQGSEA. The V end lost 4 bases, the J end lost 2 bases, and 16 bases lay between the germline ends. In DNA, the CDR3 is TGCAGCGTTGGGGCAGGGTCGAGGGCCACAGATACGCAGTATTTT. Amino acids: CSVGAGSRATDTQYF.

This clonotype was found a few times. CDR3 nucleotide sequence: TGTGCCAGCAGCCCTAGATTGCGAGAGAAGAAAGCACAAGAGACCCAGTACTTC. This encodes CASSPRLREKKAQETQYF. J is TRBJ2-5 and V is TRBV7-8; D gene ambiguous. CDR1 SGHVS and CDR2 FQNEAQ come from the germline V gene. V was cut by 5 bases and J by 2 bases, with 24 bases left in between. The CDR3 loop spans 18 amino acids.

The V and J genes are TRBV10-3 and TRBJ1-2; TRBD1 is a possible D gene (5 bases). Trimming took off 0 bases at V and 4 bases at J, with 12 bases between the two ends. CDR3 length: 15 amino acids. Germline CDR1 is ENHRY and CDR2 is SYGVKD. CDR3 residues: CAISESPQGPYGYTF. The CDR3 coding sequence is TGTGCCATCAGTGAGTCGCCCCAGGGTCCCTATGGCTACACCTTC.

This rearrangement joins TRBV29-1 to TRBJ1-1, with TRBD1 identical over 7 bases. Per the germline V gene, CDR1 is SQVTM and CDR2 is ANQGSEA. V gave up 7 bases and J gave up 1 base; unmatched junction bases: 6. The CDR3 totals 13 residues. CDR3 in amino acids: CSATGQTNTEAFF. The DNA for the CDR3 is TGCAGCGCAACGGGACAGACGAACACTGAAGCTTTCTTT.